The clone carrying this T cell receptor (beta chain) was recorded many times. Authors of the study amplified TCR beta CDR3 regions from RNA transcripts. HTBI primers drove first-round RT-PCR of the TCR CDR3. TCRdb reprocessed the multiplex PCR reads with MiXCR, giving one entry per CDR3 protein. The table has 500,000 or so distinct CDR3 sequences, around 15% seen once. Germline V gives CDR1 SGHNT, CDR2 YENEEA. Trimming shortened V by 1 base and J by 0 bases, and 3 bases separated the two germline ends. There are 13 residues in the CDR3. The data stem from a study of T cells in Graves' hyperthyroidism and ophthalmopathy.

The material sequenced was blood. The sequence derives from a woman aged 25-40 years with Graves' ophthalmopathy. The gene calls are TRBV11-3 and TRBJ2-5; D gene uncertain. CDR3 nucleotides: TGTGCCAGCAGCTTAGGGGACCAAGAGACCCAGTACTTC. This encodes CASSLGDQETQYF.